This TCR beta chain was sequenced in a study of cytomegalovirus exposure and HLA in healthy donors. About the study: It was reported in a later analysis that the same platform had been used for the 120 validation repertoires as for the approximately 700 first-cohort repertoires.

Regarding the study as a whole: There were some 150 TCR beta chains listed as cytomegalovirus-associated. A subsequent analysis found that TCR clusters from the first cohort also tended to co-occur in the 120 or so validation repertoires, with about 95% of cluster scores above 0.

Generated by immunoSEQ multiplex PCR, the TCRdb table keeps only in-frame clones and is missing some. The sample comprises around 150,000 clones, just under 85% of which are singletons, and 30% rests with the top ten. The study drew the donors from its roughly 120-subject validation cohort, separate from the approximately 700-subject first cohort. This clone was picked up a small number of times. Its specificity is not known. Other DNA sequences in this sample translate to the same CDR3. The CDR3 contains 13 residues. The V gene lost 4 bases and the J gene lost 5 bases, with 10 bases spanning the gap. CDR1 and CDR2 (germline): SGDLS, YYNGEE.

V is TRBV9 and J is TRBJ2-1, with D maybe TRBD1 (6 bases). The sequenced material came from PBMCs. The source is a man aged 25-45 years in good health and CMV-seropositive. The CDR3 is CASSIGQHNEQFF. The DNA of the CDR3 is TGTGCCAGCAGCATCGGACAGCACAATGAGCAGTTCTTC.